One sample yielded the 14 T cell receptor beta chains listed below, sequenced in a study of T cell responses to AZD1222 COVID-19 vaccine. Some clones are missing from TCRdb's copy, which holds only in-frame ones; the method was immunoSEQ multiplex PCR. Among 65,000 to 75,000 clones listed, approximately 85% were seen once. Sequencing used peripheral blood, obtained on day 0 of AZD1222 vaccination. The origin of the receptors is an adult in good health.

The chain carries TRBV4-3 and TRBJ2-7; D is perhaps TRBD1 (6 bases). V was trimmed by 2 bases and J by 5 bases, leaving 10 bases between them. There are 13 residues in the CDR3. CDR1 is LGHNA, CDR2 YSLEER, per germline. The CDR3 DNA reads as TGCGCCAGCAGCCAACGGACAGCTGACGAGCAGTACTTC. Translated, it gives CASSQRTADEQYF.

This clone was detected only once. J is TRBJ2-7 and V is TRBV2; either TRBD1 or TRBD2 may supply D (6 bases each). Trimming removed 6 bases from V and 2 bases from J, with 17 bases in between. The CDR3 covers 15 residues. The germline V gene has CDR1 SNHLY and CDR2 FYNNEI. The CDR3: CASRGGRRLPYEQYF. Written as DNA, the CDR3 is TGTGCCAGCAGGGGGGGCAGACGCCTCCCCTACGAGCAGTACTTC.

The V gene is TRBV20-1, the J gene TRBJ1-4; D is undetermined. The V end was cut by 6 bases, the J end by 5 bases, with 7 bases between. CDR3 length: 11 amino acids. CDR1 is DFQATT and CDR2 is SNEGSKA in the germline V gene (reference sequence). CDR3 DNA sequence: TGCAGTGCCCCGCAGAATGAAAAACTGTTTTTT. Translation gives CSAPQNEKLFF.

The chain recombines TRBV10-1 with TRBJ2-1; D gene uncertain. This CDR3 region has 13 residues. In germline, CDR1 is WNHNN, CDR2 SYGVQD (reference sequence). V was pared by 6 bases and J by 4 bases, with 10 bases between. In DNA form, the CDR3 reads TGCGCCAGCAGCCCGGACCCGTACAATGAGCAGTTCTTC. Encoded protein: CASSPDPYNEQFF.

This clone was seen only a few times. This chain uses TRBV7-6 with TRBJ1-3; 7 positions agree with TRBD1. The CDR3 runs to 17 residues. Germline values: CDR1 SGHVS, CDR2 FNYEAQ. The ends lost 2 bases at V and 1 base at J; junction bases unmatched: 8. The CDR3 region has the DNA TGTGCCAGCAGCTTACGGACAGGCCAGTCTTCTGGAAACACCATATATTTT. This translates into CASSLRTGQSSGNTIYF.

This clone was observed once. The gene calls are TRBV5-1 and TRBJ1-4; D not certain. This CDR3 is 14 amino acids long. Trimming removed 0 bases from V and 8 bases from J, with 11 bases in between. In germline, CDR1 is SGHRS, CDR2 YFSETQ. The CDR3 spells CASSLVGSREKLFF. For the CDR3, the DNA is TGCGCCAGCAGCTTGGTGGGGTCTCGGGAAAAACTGTTTTTT. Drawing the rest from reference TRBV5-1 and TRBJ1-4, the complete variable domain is KAGVTQTPRYLIKTRGQQVTLSCSPISGHRSVSWYQQTPGQGLQFLFEYFSETQRNKGNFPGRFSGRQFSNSRSEMNVSTLELGDSALYLCASSLVGSREKLFFGSGTQLSVL.

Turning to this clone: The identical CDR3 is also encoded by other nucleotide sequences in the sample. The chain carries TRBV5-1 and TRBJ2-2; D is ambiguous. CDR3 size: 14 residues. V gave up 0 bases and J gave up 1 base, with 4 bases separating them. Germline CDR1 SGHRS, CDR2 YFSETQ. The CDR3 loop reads CASSLGQNTGELFF. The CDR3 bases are TGCGCCAGCAGCTTGGGACAGAACACCGGGGAGCTGTTTTTT.

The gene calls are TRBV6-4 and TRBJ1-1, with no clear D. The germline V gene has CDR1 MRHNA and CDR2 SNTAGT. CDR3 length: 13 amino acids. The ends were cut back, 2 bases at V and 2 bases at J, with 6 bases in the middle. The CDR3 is CASSDGSNTEAFF. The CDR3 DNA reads TGTGCCAGCAGTGACGGCTCAAACACTGAAGCTTTCTTT.

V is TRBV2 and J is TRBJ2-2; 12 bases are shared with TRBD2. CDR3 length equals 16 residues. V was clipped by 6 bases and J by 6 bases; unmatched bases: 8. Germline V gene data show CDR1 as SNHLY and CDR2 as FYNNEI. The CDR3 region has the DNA TGTGCCAGCAGCCCACTAGCGGGGGGTTTTGCCGGGGAGCTGTTTTTT. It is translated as CASSPLAGGFAGELFF.

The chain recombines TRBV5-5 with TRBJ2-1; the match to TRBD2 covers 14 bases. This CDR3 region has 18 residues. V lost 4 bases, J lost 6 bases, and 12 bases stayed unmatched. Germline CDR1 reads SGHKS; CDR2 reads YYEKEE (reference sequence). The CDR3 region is CASSQGLAGVTLRNEQFF. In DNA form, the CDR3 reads TGTGCCAGCAGCCAGGGACTAGCGGGGGTCACCCTCCGCAATGAGCAGTTCTTC.

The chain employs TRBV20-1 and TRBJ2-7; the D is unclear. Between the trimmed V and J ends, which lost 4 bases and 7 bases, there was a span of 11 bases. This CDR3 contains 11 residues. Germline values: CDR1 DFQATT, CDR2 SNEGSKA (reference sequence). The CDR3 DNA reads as TGCAGTGCTATGCTTATTCAAGAGCAGTACTTC. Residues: CSAMLIQEQYF.

CDR3 residues: CASSLTLGRDTQYF. The CDR3 DNA follows: TGTGCCAGCAGCTTAACGCTGGGGAGGGATACGCAGTATTTT. This chain links TRBV7-3 with TRBJ2-3; D is perhaps TRBD2 (6 bases). CDR1 and CDR2 from the germline V gene are SGHTA and FQGTGA. This CDR3 is built from 14 residues. Trimming cost V 0 bases and J 6 bases, with 10 bases left between them.

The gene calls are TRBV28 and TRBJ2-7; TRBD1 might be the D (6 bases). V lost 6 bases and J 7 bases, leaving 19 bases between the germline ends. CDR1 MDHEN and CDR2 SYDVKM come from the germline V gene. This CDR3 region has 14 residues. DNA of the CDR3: TGTGCCAGCAGGGGTTACAGGGCGGCGAGGGAGCAGTACTTC. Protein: CASRGYRAAREQYF.

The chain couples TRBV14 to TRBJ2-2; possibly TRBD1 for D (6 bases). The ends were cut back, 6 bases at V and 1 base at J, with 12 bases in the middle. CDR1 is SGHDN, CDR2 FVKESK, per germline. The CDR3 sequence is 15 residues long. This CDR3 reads CASRGGPLNTGELFF. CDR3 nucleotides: TGTGCCAGCAGAGGGGGACCTTTGAACACCGGGGAGCTGTTTTTT.